This T cell receptor beta chain derives from a study of OX40 agonist ivuxolimab in advanced cancers. Method: immunoSEQ multiplex PCR; TCRdb's copy keeps in-frame clones and lacks some. The sample lists tens of thousands of clones; 70% to 80% were seen once. V lost 1 base and J 1 base, leaving 12 bases between the germline ends. Germline CDR1 reads SGHTS; CDR2 reads YDEGEE. The length of the CDR3 is 15 residues. The chain combines TRBV5-8 with TRBJ2-7; TRBD2 might be the D (5 bases). The receptor comes from an adult with an advanced solid tumor such as melanoma, head and neck, liver or kidney cancer. The input for sequencing was CD4+ or CD8+ T cells sorted from blood, taken in a trial of the OX40 agonist ivuxolimab. CDR3 amino acids: CASSLRVGVSYEQYF. DNA for the CDR3: TGTGCCAGCAGCTTGAGGGTCGGGGTTTCCTACGAGCAGTACTTC.